The TCR beta chain described here comes from a study of T cells in Graves' hyperthyroidism and ophthalmopathy (dated by TCRdb to between 2018 and 2021). Notes on the research overall: Peripheral blood samples were taken at the time of initial diagnosis, prior to any treatment. To identify TCR V-J signatures that set the groups apart, the researchers used a discovery cohort of about a hundred patients, made up of around 42 with Graves' ophthalmopathy and 57 with stable Graves' hyperthyroidism. An independent validation cohort of about 19 hyperthyroidism patients and roughly 16 patients who later progressed to ophthalmopathy tested prospective prediction of ophthalmopathy. The approximately 90 discovery patients were divided at random into training and test sets in a 7:3 ratio. In several Graves' hyperthyroidism patients, the study also compared T-cell repertoires from thyroid tissue with T-cell repertoires from blood. Once sampling was done, hyperthyroidism patients were given methimazole at a starting dose of 30 mg daily, whereas ophthalmopathy patients were given high-dose intravenous methylprednisolone. According to the paper, TCR Vbeta CDR3 sequencing was carried out on 135 peripheral blood samples, which came from around 43 ophthalmopathy, around 74 hyperthyroidism and approximately 17 progressor patients.

Summary of the overall study and its limitations: A model built on a 13 V-J signature distinguished ophthalmopathy from stable hyperthyroidism, reaching around 87% sensitivity and about 81% specificity in cross-validation and 80%/75% in testing. Most expanded thyroid clonotypes (frequency above 0.001) were also found in blood, which suggests that blood repertoires may mirror thyroid immune responses. Sample size was not statistically predetermined, and investigators were not blinded to group allocation. In validation, the model predicted progression to ophthalmopathy a median of 6.5 months before onset, with roughly 70% sensitivity and around 76% specificity.

At the junction V is shortened by 2 bases and J by 4 bases, with 8 bases in between. From its cysteine to its phenylalanine, the CDR3 spans 13 amino acids. This entry keeps only the CDR3 DNA: 39 bases, framed from base 1. The germline V gene sets CDR1 to SGHVT and CDR2 to SQSDAQ. This clonotype has at least ten counts. It lacks a known antigen. No much larger clone is present one base from it, and per-base qualities are unavailable. The TCR beta CDR3 regions were amplified from RNA transcripts. The TCR CDR3 was subjected to a first round of RT-PCR using the HTBI primer set and the Qiagen OneStep RT-PCR kit. A second multiplex PCR round built the libraries, followed by size selection and purification. The libraries were sequenced on an Illumina HiSeq2000 using paired-end 100 bp reads. The paper's data handling went like this. SOAPnuke was used to process the raw data, removing reads that contained adapters or uncalled bases, had a mean Phred below 15, or lacked an exact match to the constant primer or identifier. COPE v1.2.5 was used to merge high-quality paired reads, and clonotypes were defined as unique nucleotide sequences. MiTCR v1.1 was used to align the clonotypes against IMGT TRBV, TRBD and TRBJ reference segments. The analysis included only V-J combinations with a frequency above 0.0001, which together covered roughly 99% of the repertoires. The TCS score was defined as the ratio of F50 (clonal expansion) to E x V (chaos), calculated using BLOSUM62-based TCRdist between CDR3 peptides within each V-J. Welch's t-statistics and random forest reduced fewer than 600 V-J features to some 14, which were used in a naive Bayes classifier (R e1071). The similarity between thyroid and blood repertoires was quantified using the Morisita-Horn index. In TCRdb, the public reads were trimmed at Q25 with fastp and aligned with MiXCR, with productive beta chains retained. Each CDR3 protein gets just one entry, which takes the most common genes and DNA from the rows behind it. TCRdb assigned the V and J calls; the authors' analysis was not used. This sample comprises about 840,000 distinct CDR3 sequences, 35% to 40% of them detected only once. The top ten constitute roughly 8.3% of the sample.

A patient counted as having stable Graves' hyperthyroidism if no progression to ophthalmopathy occurred over 18 months of follow-up. Hyperthyroidism patients were newly diagnosed, had a disease duration of under 2 months, and were aged 18 to 65 years. Any patient with an uncontrolled infection, another autoimmune disease, pregnancy or lactation was excluded. Clinical symptoms, serum thyroxine and TRAb, thyroid ultrasound, and orbital computed tomography formed the basis for the diagnoses. PBMCs were separated from 8 to 10 ml of fresh peripheral blood using Ficoll-Paque density gradient centrifugation. Trizol reagent was used to extract total RNA, and RNA quality was then checked on an Agilent 2100 Bioanalyzer.

The rearranged segments are TRBV7-4 and TRBJ1-1; possibly the D gene is TRBD1, per 5 matching bases. This TCR came from a man between 18 and 29 years old with Graves' hyperthyroidism. The sample comprised blood. The DNA is TGTGCCAGCAGCTTAATAAGGGGCACTGAAGCTTTCTTT. Protein translation: CASSLIRGTEAFF.